Below, 27 T cell receptor beta chains from the same sample are listed, as sequenced in a study of cytomegalovirus exposure and HLA in healthy donors. PCR used 60 Vbeta primers and 13 Jbeta primers. The table came from immunoSEQ multiplex PCR; TCRdb's copy has only in-frame clones and leaves some out. Here the sample spans some 65,000 clones, approximately 72% being singletons. The sequenced sample consisted of PBMCs. These receptors all stem from a woman aged 30 to 39 in good health and CMV-seronegative.

This sequence joins TRBV2 and TRBJ2-3, with 11 bases aligning to TRBD2. The germline gives CDR1 SNHLY, CDR2 FYNNEI. The CDR3 spans 18 residues. The V gene end was trimmed by 4 bases and the J gene end by 0 bases; junction bases not matched to a gene: 9. CDR3 sequence: CASSGLLAGATSTDTQYF. The CDR3 region has the DNA TGTGCCAGCAGTGGCTTACTAGCGGGGGCTACTAGCACAGATACGCAGTATTTT.

V and J are TRBV30 and TRBJ1-1, with D unclear. With 3 bases removed from V and 5 bases from J, the gap between germline ends came to 10 bases. The CDR3 has 12 residues. CDR1 and CDR2 (germline): GTSNPN, SVGIG (reference sequence). The CDR3: CAWSPTGTEAFF. The CDR3 DNA sequence: TGTGCCTGGAGCCCTACGGGGACTGAAGCTTTCTTT.

The chain recombines TRBV30 with TRBJ1-5; TRBD1 matches at 7 bases. The V gene end was trimmed by 1 base and the J gene end by 7 bases; junction bases not matched to a gene: 7. Germline CDR1 reads GTSNPN; CDR2 reads SVGIG (reference sequence). The CDR3 length is 14 residues. The CDR3 coding sequence is TGTGCCTGGAGTGCTGACAGGGCCCGGCAGCCCCAGCATTTT. It specifies CAWSADRARQPQHF. The complete variable domain, with remaining parts taken from reference TRBV30 and TRBJ1-5, reads SQTIHQWPATLVQPVGSPLSLECTVEGTSNPNLYWYRQAAGRGLQLLFYSVGIGQISSEVPQNLSASRPQDRQFILSSKKLLLSDSGFYLCAWSADRARQPQHFGDGTRLSIL.

This sequence joins TRBV7-7 and TRBJ2-2; D is uncertain. There are 13 residues in the CDR3. Trimming took off 2 bases at V and 3 bases at J, with 4 bases between the two ends. Germline V gene lookup returns CDR1 SSHAT and CDR2 FNYEAQ (reference sequence). CDR3 nucleotide sequence: TGTGCCAGCAGCTTATCTGACACCGGGGAGCTGTTTTTT. Amino acids: CASSLSDTGELFF.

The V call is TRBV29-1, the J call TRBJ2-1; TRBD1 matches at 8 bases. The germline V gene has CDR1 SQVTM and CDR2 ANQGSEA. The V gene end was trimmed by 3 bases and the J gene end by 6 bases; junction bases not matched to a gene: 4. The CDR3 sequence is 13 residues long. The DNA of the CDR3 is TGCAGCGTTGACAGGGGGCGGGTCAATGAGCAGTTCTTC. Its translation: CSVDRGRVNEQFF.

This clone is a singleton in its sample. This rearrangement joins TRBV27 to TRBJ2-1, with 7 bases identical to TRBD1. This CDR3 contains 16 residues. Germline V lookup: CDR1 MNHEY, CDR2 SMNVEV (reference sequence). V shed 4 bases and J 7 bases; nucleotides not matched to a gene: 13. Here the CDR3 reads CASSSGGRGQRNEQFF. The DNA for the CDR3 is TGTGCCAGCAGTTCTGGAGGTAGGGGGCAACGGAATGAGCAGTTCTTC.

This chain joins TRBV7-2 and TRBJ2-3, with 12 bases fitting TRBD2. This CDR3 has 16 amino acids. The trim removed 1 base at V and 6 bases at J, leaving 5 bases unmatched. The germline gives CDR1 SGHTA, CDR2 FQGNSA. CDR3 protein: CASSLVPGTSGDTQYF. In DNA, the CDR3 is TGTGCCAGCAGCTTAGTCCCTGGGACTAGCGGGGATACGCAGTATTTT.

The chain couples TRBV15 to TRBJ2-1, with 9 positions matching TRBD2. V shed 5 bases and J 5 bases; nucleotides not matched to a gene: 7. The length of the CDR3 is 15 residues. From germline, CDR1 is LNHNV and CDR2 YYDKDF (reference sequence). The CDR3: CATSPGTSSHNEQFF. CDR3 coding DNA: TGTGCCACCAGCCCCGGGACTAGCTCTCACAATGAGCAGTTCTTC.

As concerns this clone: Germline and junction disagree at one end, which may indicate a read error. The chain carries TRBV20-1 and TRBJ2-2, with TRBD2 matching 11 bases. This CDR3 is 11 amino acids long. Germline assignment: CDR1 DFQATT and CDR2 SNEGSKA (reference sequence). CDR3 in DNA: TGTATAGCGGGGGGGCCCGGGGAGCTGTTTTTT. Translating it yields CIAGGPGELFF.

The sample holds one count of this clone. V gene TRBV5-1 combines with J gene TRBJ2-7, with 7 bases fitting TRBD2. The junction had 10 bases not matched to a gene; V was cut back by 6 bases and J by 1 base. Germline V gene data show CDR1 as SGHRS and CDR2 as YFSETQ. This CDR3 has 15 residues. The CDR3 DNA reads as TGCGCCAGCACCGAAAAGGCTAGCGGATCCTACGAGCAGTACTTC. Protein: CASTEKASGSYEQYF.

The J gene is TRBJ2-1, the V gene TRBV2, with 10 bases lining up with TRBD1. CDR1 is SNHLY, CDR2 FYNNEI, per germline. The CDR3 is 16 residues long. The V and J ends lost 6 bases and 5 bases, in that order; junction bases with no gene match: 10. The CDR3, as DNA: TGTGCCAGCAGGGCCCGCTTGGGGACAGGGGACAATGAGCAGTTCTTC. This translates into CASRARLGTGDNEQFF.

The rearrangement uses TRBV30 and TRBJ1-3; perhaps TRBD1 as D (5 bases). This CDR3 comprises 15 residues. Germline CDR1 and CDR2: GTSNPN and SVGIG (reference sequence). The ends were cut back, 4 bases at V and 7 bases at J, with 20 bases in the middle. The CDR3 protein is CAWTLGRERRNTIYF. The CDR3 region has the DNA TGTGCCTGGACTCTGGGCAGGGAAAGGCGTAACACCATATATTTT.

The J gene is TRBJ1-1, the V gene TRBV6-1; D is undetermined. V was cut by 3 bases and J by 0 bases, with 17 bases left in between. Germline CDR1 MNHNS, CDR2 SASEGT. The CDR3 loop spans 17 amino acids. CDR3 bases: TGTGCCAGCAGTGATGACATACGCCTGAGTTTGAACACTGAAGCTTTCTTT. Its translation is CASSDDIRLSLNTEAFF.

The V and J genes are TRBV6-1 and TRBJ2-7; a weak D match, TRBD1 (6 bases). The CDR3 contains 14 residues. CDR1 is MNHNS, CDR2 SASEGT, per germline. V lost 1 base to trimming and J lost 5 bases, with 12 bases between them. The CDR3: CASSEGGGRDEQYF. The DNA for the CDR3 is TGTGCCAGCAGTGAAGGAGGGGGTAGGGACGAGCAGTACTTC.

CDR3 in DNA: TGTGCCAGCAGTTACTCGGACAGGGAGAATTCACCCCTCCACTTT. Amino acids: CASSYSDRENSPLHF. The chain recombines TRBV6-6 with TRBJ1-6; 8 nucleotides agree with TRBD1. Germline CDR1 reads MNHNY; CDR2 reads SVGAGI (reference sequence). The CDR3 spans 15 residues. The trim removed 0 bases at V and 7 bases at J, leaving 2 bases unmatched.

In DNA, the CDR3 is TGTGCCAGCAGTGACGGGGGAAGTAACTACGAGCAGTACTTC. Its protein is CASSDGGSNYEQYF. This chain links TRBV6-1 with TRBJ2-7; D is perhaps TRBD2 (6 bases). The V end was cut by 3 bases, the J end by 3 bases, with 12 bases between. Germline V lookup: CDR1 MNHNS, CDR2 SASEGT. The CDR3 totals 14 residues.

This clone was found once. The rearrangement uses TRBV30 and TRBJ2-7; no clear D. The CDR3 runs to 13 residues. Deletions cut 0 bases from V and 0 bases from J, with 6 bases between. Per germline, CDR1 GTSNPN and CDR2 SVGIG (reference sequence). The CDR3 region has the DNA TGTGCCTGGAGTGTACAGAGCTCCTACGAGCAGTACTTC. Amino acid sequence: CAWSVQSSYEQYF.

A few counts support this clone. The chain has TRBV29-1 and TRBJ2-7, with D unclear. The germline CDR1 and CDR2 sequences are SQVTM and ANQGSEA. Between the trimmed V and J ends, which lost 6 bases and 0 bases, there was a span of 15 bases. The CDR3 extends over 14 amino acids. The CDR3 loop reads CSVIGQASSYEQYF. The DNA of the CDR3 is TGCAGCGTCATTGGGCAGGCGAGCTCCTACGAGCAGTACTTC.

The rearrangement joins TRBV29-1 to TRBJ2-7, with D possibly being TRBD2 (6 bases). CDR1 is SQVTM, CDR2 ANQGSEA, per germline. Trimming removed 6 bases from V and 5 bases from J, with 17 bases in between. CDR3 length equals 13 residues. CDR3 DNA: TGCAGCGTCCGCCGTGCCCGGAGGGACGAGCAGTACTTC. The encoded protein is CSVRRARRDEQYF.

The chain joins TRBV5-1 to TRBJ2-1; 7 bases are a match to TRBD1. V was clipped by 4 bases and J by 3 bases; unmatched bases: 13. The CDR3 spans 17 residues. CDR1 is SGHRS and CDR2 is YFSETQ in the germline V gene. The CDR3 sequence is CASSGHLGTDLYNEQFF. The CDR3 bases are TGCGCCAGCAGCGGGCACCTCGGGACAGATCTCTACAATGAGCAGTTCTTC.

There are a few counts of this clone. The CDR3 reads CASSQDISLTGERLFF. CDR3 nucleotides: TGCGCCAGCAGCCAAGATATCAGCCTCACAGGGGAACGGCTGTTTTTT. This chain uses TRBV4-3 with TRBJ2-2, with 7 bases aligning to TRBD1. V lost 0 bases, J lost 13 bases, and 14 bases stayed unmatched. Germline V CDR1 and CDR2: LGHNA, YSLEER. This CDR3 is built from 16 residues.

The chain recombines TRBV7-2 with TRBJ2-2, with a weak D call TRBD1 (6 bases). Germline V gene sequence: CDR1 SGHTA, CDR2 FQGNSA. Trimming removed 6 bases at V and 1 base at J, with 9 bases between. The CDR3 length is 14 residues. CDR3 nucleotide sequence: TGTGCCAGCAGGTCGACAGGGAACACCGGGGAGCTGTTTTTT. Its protein product is CASRSTGNTGELFF.

The chain has TRBV18 and TRBJ2-1, with D hard to call. The CDR3 contains 15 residues. Per the germline V gene, CDR1 is KGHSH and CDR2 is LQKENI. Deletions cut 3 bases from V and 8 bases from J, with 17 bases between. CDR3 in DNA: TGTGCCAGCTCACCCAATCCTAGTCGTGGCGATGAGCAGTTCTTC. It is translated as CASSPNPSRGDEQFF.

This chain links TRBV7-6 with TRBJ1-5; D is unclear. Deletions cut 1 base from V and 6 bases from J, with 7 bases between. The CDR3 has 13 amino acids. From germline, CDR1 is SGHVS and CDR2 FNYEAQ. CDR3 sequence reads: CASSLGEGQPQHF. DNA for the CDR3: TGTGCCAGCAGCTTAGGTGAGGGTCAGCCCCAGCATTTT.

The J gene is TRBJ2-1, the V gene TRBV4-3; no definite D call. Trimming stripped 4 bases from V and 3 bases from J, with 10 bases between. CDR1 is LGHNA and CDR2 is YSLEER in the germline V gene. This CDR3 contains 14 residues. The CDR3 spells CASSPAIVYNEQFF. In DNA form, the CDR3 reads TGCGCCAGCAGCCCCGCGATAGTCTACAATGAGCAGTTCTTC.

With respect to this clone: The junction departs from the called germline gene at one end, perhaps through a read error. The chain employs TRBV4-3 and TRBJ1-2, with D perhaps TRBD1 (6 bases). Germline-derived CDR1 and CDR2 are LGHNA and YSLEER. The CDR3 contains 15 residues. The CDR3 nucleotides read TGCGCCAGCATCCAAGTTGGGGGGGGGCGAAACGGCTACACCTTC. This codes for CASIQVGGGRNGYTF.

This clone was picked up a small number of times. The rearrangement uses TRBV6-4 and TRBJ2-1; D unclear. The germline V gene encodes CDR1 MRHNA and CDR2 SNTAGT. V dropped 2 bases and J dropped 6 bases, with 8 bases sitting between them. The CDR3 runs 13 residues. DNA of the CDR3: TGTGCCAGCAGTGACCCCCCCCTCAATGAGCAGTTCTTC. It codes for CASSDPPLNEQFF.